This T cell receptor (beta chain) was identified during a study of vaccination and CD4 T cells after COVID-19. The treatment was: roughly ten-day PBMC culture with coronavirus spike peptide pools or control peptides (ViraFEST assay). The CDR3 totals 15 residues. V was cut by 1 base and J by 7 bases, with 14 bases left in between. Germline-derived CDR1 and CDR2 are SNHLY and FYNNEI. The Oncomine TCR Beta short-read assay was applied to DNA of cultured CD4+ T cells. Using its own MiXCR run on the PCR reads, TCRdb lists one record per CDR3 protein. The data hold roughly 4,000 distinct CDR3 sequences, with about 18% observed a single time. There are a few counts of this clonotype. No antigen is known for it.

The genes are TRBV2 and TRBJ1-3; D not certain. The material sequenced was CD4+ T cells from blood, cultured in vitro. This TCR was sampled from a human donor who had recovered from COVID-19. DNA for the CDR3: TGTGCCAGCAGTGAAGTGAGCCTCCAAGGGAACACCATATATTTT. Translation gives CASSEVSLQGNTIYF.